This TCR beta chain was recovered during a study of blood T cell repertoires in COVID-19. Method: immunoSEQ multiplex PCR; TCRdb's copy keeps in-frame clones and lacks some. The repertoire includes over 150,000 clones, 60% to 80% of them detected once, and around 24% sits in the top ten. V lost 8 bases, J lost 2 bases, and 8 bases stayed unmatched. From germline, CDR1 is LNHDA and CDR2 SQIVND (reference sequence). CDR3 length: 14 residues. This sequence originates from a woman between 70 and 85 years old with acute or convalescent COVID-19. The chain uses TRBV19 and TRBJ2-7; TRBD2 matches 8 bases. The source material was peripheral blood. The CDR3 loop reads CASRPGAGAYEQYF. The CDR3, as DNA: TGTGCCAGTCGTCCAGGAGCGGGGGCCTACGAGCAGTACTTC. The complete variable domain, with remaining parts taken from reference TRBV19 and TRBJ2-7, reads DGGITQSPKYLFRKEGQNVTLSCEQNLNHDAMYWYRQDPGQGLRLIYYSQIVNDFQKGDIAEGYSVSREKKESFPLTVTSAQKNPTAFYLCASRPGAGAYEQYFGPGTRLTVT.